These T cell receptor beta chains were read from a single sample in a study of blood T cells in healthy people across ages. TCRdb re-analysed the 5' RACE reads in MiXCR, keeping a single row per CDR3 protein. The data contain 1,500,000 or so distinct CDR3 sequences, around 59% of them singletons. Sequencing was performed on blood. The receptors here all came from a man aged 18 to 35 in good health. CDR3s include the opening cysteine and the closing phenylalanine or tryptophan. Each record gives: J gene, CDR3 length, V gene, D gene, clone size, CDR3 protein, CDR3 DNA. The D gene is left open where the match is weak. The size entry is marked missing in some rows and otherwise reads once, few, many or a size class.

TRBJ1-4 14 TRBV10-3 TRBD1 NA CAISHGQDNEKLFF TGTGCCATAAGTCACGGACAGGATAATGAAAAACTGTTTTTT
TRBJ1-1 14 TRBV20-1 NA once CSARDMGFGTEAFF TGCAGTGCTAGAGATATGGGGTTTGGGACTGAAGCTTTCTTT
TRBJ2-1 12 TRBV29-1 NA few CSVRAPVGEQFF TGCAGCGTGAGGGCTCCTGTGGGTGAGCAGTTCTTC
TRBJ2-2 18 TRBV12-3/TRBV12-4 TRBD2 NA CASSSLVLAGGTTGELFF TGTGCCAGCAGTTCCCTGGTCCTAGCGGGGGGAACCACCGGGGAGCTGTTTTTT
TRBJ2-1 15 TRBV25-1 TRBD2 NA CASSASSGRNNEQFF TGTGCCAGCAGTGCCTCTAGCGGGAGGAACAATGAGCAGTTCTTC
TRBJ1-5 13 TRBV20-1 NA NA CSARGRSNQPQHF TGCAGTGCTAGGGGTCGTAGCAATCAGCCCCAGCATTTT
TRBJ1-2 19 TRBV2 TRBD1 NA CASSDSGTGIAGVDYGYTF TGTGCCAGCAGTGATTCAGGGACAGGGATCGCGGGCGTTGACTATGGCTACACCTTC
TRBJ2-7 14 TRBV7-6 NA NA CASSVVAELDEQYF TGTGCCAGCAGCGTAGTGGCGGAATTGGACGAGCAGTACTTC
TRBJ2-1 11 TRBV20-1 NA few CSARLVDEQFF TGCAGTGCGAGACTAGTGGATGAGCAGTTCTTC
TRBJ1-4 13 TRBV4-3 NA NA CASSQIDGEKLFF TGCGCCAGCAGCCAGATTGACGGTGAAAAACTGTTTTTT
TRBJ2-7 13 TRBV30 NA NA CAWRRELGGEQYF TGTGCCTGGAGAAGGGAGTTGGGGGGTGAGCAGTACTTC
TRBJ2-3 14 TRBV20-1 TRBD2 NA CSASTSGSRDTQYF TGCAGTGCATCGACTAGCGGGAGCCGCGATACGCAGTATTTT
TRBJ2-4 15 TRBV29-1 NA NA CSVEDPETALDIQYF TGCAGCGTTGAAGATCCCGAGACAGCCTTGGACATTCAGTACTTC
TRBJ1-2 14 TRBV7-9 NA NA CASSLPKVGDGYTF TGTGCCAGCAGCTTACCCAAAGTAGGGGACGGCTACACCTTC
TRBJ2-7 15 TRBV11-2 TRBD1 NA CASSPTGQAPYEQYF TGTGCCAGCAGCCCCACCGGACAGGCCCCTTACGAGCAGTACTTC
TRBJ2-5 16 TRBV4-2 NA NA CASSQPGRAINNEQYF TGTGCCAGCAGCCAACCGGGCAGAGCTATTAACAATGAGCAGTACTTC
TRBJ2-5 14 TRBV12-3/TRBV12-4 TRBD2 NA CASQTSGSINEQYF TGTGCCAGCCAGACTAGCGGGAGCATTAATGAGCAGTACTTC